The next 21 T cell receptor beta chains were all read from a single sample in a study of T-cell memory formation after mild COVID-19. Using its own MiXCR run on the 5' RACE reads, TCRdb lists one record per CDR3 protein. The sample gives roughly 350,000 distinct CDR3 sequences, roughly 21% of which show up once; 12% is in the top ten. Sequencing was carried out using PBMCs or a T cell subset sorted from them (not recorded which). All receptors come from an adult woman who had mild COVID-19 (a few samples of this study predate the infection). Cell type and time point are not known.

This clonotype showed up just a few times. V is TRBV6-6 and J is TRBJ2-7, with D tentatively TRBD2 (5 bases). Trimming stripped 5 bases from V and 6 bases from J, with 14 bases between. Looked up from germline, CDR1 is MNHNY and CDR2 is SVGAGI (reference sequence). The length of the CDR3 is 13 residues. CDR3 residues: CASSVRESFEQYF. As DNA, the CDR3 is TGTGCCAGCAGTGTGAGGGAGTCATTCGAGCAGTACTTC.

The J gene is TRBJ2-1, the V gene TRBV19, with D tentatively TRBD2 (6 bases). Trimming cost V 3 bases and J 7 bases, with 13 bases left between them. The V gene's germline CDR1 is LNHDA and CDR2 SQIVND (reference sequence). The CDR3 runs 14 residues. CDR3 in DNA: TGTGCCAGTAGTATCACGGAGGGTGTAAATGAGCAGTTCTTC. Its protein is CASSITEGVNEQFF.

V and J are TRBV20-1 and TRBJ2-7, with 9 nucleotides matching TRBD1. Germline V gene data show CDR1 as DFQATT and CDR2 as SNEGSKA (reference sequence). Unmatched junction bases numbered 11, after V lost 6 bases and J lost 2 bases. The CDR3 length is 15 residues. The CDR3 DNA sequence: TGCAGTGCCCATAACAGGACAGGGGCTCCCTACGAGCAGTACTTC. Protein: CSAHNRTGAPYEQYF.

This clonotype has only a few counts. V and J are TRBV30 and TRBJ2-1; a weak D match, TRBD2 (6 bases). CDR1 is GTSNPN and CDR2 is SVGIG in the germline V gene (reference sequence). This CDR3 contains 13 residues. Trimming removed 2 bases from V and 4 bases from J, with 9 bases in between. The CDR3 DNA is TGTGCCTGGAGTTTAGCGGAGTACAATGAGCAGTTCTTC. Amino acid sequence: CAWSLAEYNEQFF. The entire variable domain, with the rest obtained from reference TRBV30 and TRBJ2-1, is as follows: SQTIHQWPATLVQPVGSPLSLECTVEGTSNPNLYWYRQAAGRGLQLLFYSVGIGQISSEVPQNLSASRPQDRQFILSSKKLLLSDSGFYLCAWSLAEYNEQFFGPGTRLTVL.

V and J are TRBV29-1 and TRBJ1-6, with 7 nucleotides matching TRBD1. This CDR3 has 12 amino acids. CDR1 and CDR2 (germline): SQVTM, ANQGSEA. J gave up 7 bases and V 4 bases, and 1 base lay outside the gene matches. The chain's CDR3 is CSVGQGNSPLHF. The CDR3 DNA reads TGCAGCGTTGGACAGGGCAATTCACCCCTCCACTTT.

This chain connects TRBV5-1 to TRBJ2-5; 9 bases line up with TRBD2. V dropped 0 bases and J dropped 1; count of bases not matched to a gene: 1. The CDR3 covers 15 residues. Germline V gene sequence: CDR1 SGHRS, CDR2 YFSETQ. The CDR3 DNA sequence: TGCGCCAGCAGCTTGGATAGCGGGGGCCAAGAGACCCAGTACTTC. It translates to CASSLDSGGQETQYF. Supplemented by reference TRBV5-1 and TRBJ2-5, the full variable domain reads KAGVTQTPRYLIKTRGQQVTLSCSPISGHRSVSWYQQTPGQGLQFLFEYFSETQRNKGNFPGRFSGRQFSNSRSEMNVSTLELGDSALYLCASSLDSGGQETQYFGPGTRLLVL.

The chain links TRBV7-6 to TRBJ1-1; 8 nucleotides agree with TRBD1. Per the germline V gene, CDR1 is SGHVS and CDR2 is FNYEAQ. V dropped 3 bases and J dropped 6; count of bases not matched to a gene: 9. The CDR3 contains 15 residues. The CDR3 DNA follows: TGTGCCAGCAGCTTTACGATGGACAGGGTCGCTGAAGCTTTCTTT. Protein: CASSFTMDRVAEAFF.

The chain couples TRBV12-3 or TRBV12-4 to TRBJ2-7; 10 bases line up with TRBD2. The ends lost 5 bases at V and 2 bases at J; junction bases unmatched: 9. This CDR3 is 16 amino acids long. The CDR3 nucleotides are TGTGCCAGCAGTCCCTGGGGACTAGCGAAAACCTACGAGCAGTACTTC. This encodes CASSPWGLAKTYEQYF.

A few counts support this clonotype. This chain links TRBV4-1 with TRBJ2-7; D might be TRBD1 (6 bases). Germline assignment: CDR1 MGHRA and CDR2 YSYEKL. The CDR3 loop spans 16 amino acids. Between the trimmed V and J ends, which lost 1 base and 1 base, there was a span of 14 bases. The CDR3 region has the DNA TGCGCCAGCAGCCAAGGAACCCGGACAGTTTCCTACGAGCAGTACTTC. Translation: CASSQGTRTVSYEQYF.

This clonotype was seen only a few times. The chain recombines TRBV12-3 or TRBV12-4 with TRBJ2-7; the D is unclear. The CDR3 runs 13 residues. V was pared by 3 bases and J by 2 bases, with 8 bases between. The CDR3 protein is CASSFSPTYEQYF. The CDR3 bases are TGTGCCAGCAGTTTCAGTCCCACCTACGAGCAGTACTTC.

The chain employs TRBV20-1 and TRBJ2-7, with TRBD2 matching over 8 bases. V was clipped by 0 bases and J by 2 bases; unmatched bases: 6. From germline, CDR1 is DFQATT and CDR2 SNEGSKA (reference sequence). This CDR3 contains 15 residues. DNA for the CDR3: TGCAGTGCTAGAGAACCACAGGGACTAGCCTACGAGCAGTACTTC. Residues: CSAREPQGLAYEQYF.

The chain employs TRBV2 and TRBJ1-6; D is unclear. This CDR3 spans 11 amino acids. Germline V gene sequence: CDR1 SNHLY, CDR2 FYNNEI. V shed 7 bases and J shed 9 bases, with 7 bases lying between them. CDR3 sequence reads: CASNGRSPLHF. The CDR3 coding sequence is TGTGCCAGCAACGGGCGTTCACCCCTCCACTTT.

This clonotype was counted between two and nine times. The genes are TRBV12-3 or TRBV12-4 and TRBJ2-7, with TRBD2 as a possible D gene (5 bases). The CDR3 has 14 residues. Trimming pared 6 bases from V and 1 base from J, leaving 13 bases between. CDR3 protein: CASRTTRGSYEQYF. DNA for the CDR3: TGTGCCAGCAGAACCACCCGGGGATCCTACGAGCAGTACTTC.

This clonotype showed up just a few times. The chain couples TRBV5-5 to TRBJ2-3; a possible D gene is TRBD2 (5 bases). Germline V CDR1 and CDR2: SGHKS, YYEKEE (reference sequence). The germline V and J ends were trimmed by 6 bases and 6 bases, with 17 bases remaining between them. CDR3 size: 14 residues. CDR3 sequence: CASIPIERGDTQYF. The CDR3 DNA is TGTGCCAGCATCCCCATAGAAAGAGGGGATACGCAGTATTTT.

In its sample, this clonotype was seen many times. The chain links TRBV5-1 to TRBJ1-3, with TRBD1 matching 10 bases. CDR1 and CDR2 from the germline V gene are SGHRS and YFSETQ. V lost 4 bases to trimming and J lost 6 bases; unmatched junction nucleotides: 7. This CDR3 spans 15 amino acids. CDR3 sequence reads: CASSASGTGANTIYF. The CDR3 nucleotides read TGCGCCAGCAGCGCGAGCGGGACAGGGGCAAACACCATATATTTT.

The chain recombines TRBV7-7 with TRBJ2-5; TRBD2 aligns across 11 bases. CDR3 length: 15 amino acids. V trimming: 6 bases; J trimming: 1 base; junction bases outside the gene matches: 4. CDR1 and CDR2 from the germline V gene are SSHAT and FNYEAQ (reference sequence). The CDR3 DNA reads TGTGCCAGCAGGAGACTAGCGGGGCTCCAAGAGACCCAGTACTTC. Protein sequence: CASRRLAGLQETQYF.

V usage is TRBV20-1 and J usage is TRBJ2-3; 13 bases agree with TRBD2. V trimming: 0 bases; J trimming: 2 bases; junction bases outside the gene matches: 5. Germline lookup yields CDR1 DFQATT and CDR2 SNEGSKA (reference sequence). The CDR3 has 17 amino acids. In DNA form, the CDR3 reads TGCAGTGCTAGAGATCCGGGGACTAGCGGGATCACAGATACGCAGTATTTT. Amino acids: CSARDPGTSGITDTQYF.

Regarding this clonotype: Given the absence of the conserved phenylalanine or tryptophan at the CDR3 end, a read error is likely. The DNA is left out, because the CDR3 cannot be placed on it with certainty; the CDR3 is given as TCRdb lists it. The chain joins TRBV24-1 to TRBJ2-1; the table calls TRBD2, which could not be checked here. Germline V gene data show CDR1 as KGHDR and CDR2 as SFDVKD. The CDR3 spans 16 residues, counting both ends. This chain's CDR3 is CATSDPGLAGGPMMFV.

V usage is TRBV2 and J usage is TRBJ2-1; possibly TRBD2 for D (5 bases). The CDR3 is made up of 14 amino acids. V lost 8 bases to trimming and J lost 3 bases, with 14 bases between them. Germline CDR1 reads SNHLY; CDR2 reads FYNNEI. The CDR3 sequence is CASAPRGVYNEQFF. The CDR3 DNA is TGTGCCAGCGCCCCCCGGGGAGTCTACAATGAGCAGTTCTTC.

The chain employs TRBV3-1 and TRBJ1-1; D is possibly TRBD1 (5 bases). This CDR3 spans 14 amino acids. Germline values: CDR1 LGHDT, CDR2 YNNKEL (reference sequence). V lost 0 bases and J 10 bases, leaving 15 bases between the germline ends. The CDR3 DNA sequence: TGTGCCAGCAGCCAAGATATCCAGGGTGGGCTAGCTTTCTTT. As protein: CASSQDIQGGLAFF.

This clonotype was detected a few times. The rearrangement uses TRBV19 and TRBJ2-7; D perhaps matches TRBD1 (6 bases). This CDR3 spans 15 amino acids. Trimming took off 1 base at V and 3 bases at J, with 13 bases between the two ends. Germline CDR1 LNHDA, CDR2 SQIVND (reference sequence). CDR3 bases: TGTGCCAGTAGTATAGCGGGACAAGGGGGCTACGAGCAGTACTTC. Protein: CASSIAGQGGYEQYF.